One T cell receptor beta chain is described in this entry. The source of the sample is a study of blood T cell repertoires in COVID-19. In the authors' methods: Using reference gene primer amplification, nucleated cell counts were estimated. TCRdb's copy holds only in-frame clones and misses some; the assay was immunoSEQ multiplex PCR. V and J calls and clone size are those listed in that table; D and trimming were worked out from the DNA. The table lists approximately 360,000 clones, roughly nine tenths of them singletons. Deletions cut 4 bases from V and 4 bases from J, with 11 bases between. The CDR3 has 14 amino acids. In germline, CDR1 is SNHLY, CDR2 FYNNEI.

The receptor's source is a man aged 40-49 years with acute or convalescent COVID-19. Sequenced: peripheral blood. V is TRBV2 and J is TRBJ1-5; D is perhaps TRBD1 (5 bases). CDR3 nucleotide sequence: TGTGCCAGCAGTGGGGAGGGGAGGAATCAGCCCCAGCATTTT. It codes for CASSGEGRNQPQHF.